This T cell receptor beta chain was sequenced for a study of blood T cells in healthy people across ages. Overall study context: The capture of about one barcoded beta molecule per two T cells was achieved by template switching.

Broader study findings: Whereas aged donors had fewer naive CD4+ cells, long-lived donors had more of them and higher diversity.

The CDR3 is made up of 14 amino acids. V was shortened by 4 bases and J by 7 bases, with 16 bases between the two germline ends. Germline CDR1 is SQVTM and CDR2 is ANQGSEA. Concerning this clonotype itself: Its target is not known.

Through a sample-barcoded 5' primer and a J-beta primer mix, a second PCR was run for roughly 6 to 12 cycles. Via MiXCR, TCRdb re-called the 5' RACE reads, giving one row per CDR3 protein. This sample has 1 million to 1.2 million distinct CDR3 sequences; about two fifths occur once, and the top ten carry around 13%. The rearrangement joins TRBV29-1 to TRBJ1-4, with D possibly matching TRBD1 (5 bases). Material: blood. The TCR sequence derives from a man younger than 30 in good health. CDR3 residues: CSVGQLLNTEKLFF. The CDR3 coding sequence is TGCAGCGTTGGACAGCTCCTGAATACTGAAAAACTGTTTTTT.